This T cell receptor (beta chain) was found in a study of blood T cell repertoires in COVID-19. Study details: Acute and convalescent COVID-19 samples came from the United States, Italy and Spain. Sources were T cells, B-cell-depleted T cells, or PBMCs; the material itself was cDNA or gDNA.

This clone has only one observation. Authors' processing steps: Nucleated cell counts were estimated from reference gene primer amplification. Produced via immunoSEQ multiplex PCR; TCRdb's table is partial and in-frame only. The D gene and trimming were derived from the DNA, and the V and J assignments and clone size from that table. Among 250,000 to 300,000 clones, over 65% were seen once, and the ten largest hold about 4.6%. V lost 4 bases and J lost 6; bases outside the gene matches: 13. CDR1 SGHDT and CDR2 YYEEEE come from the germline V gene. The CDR3 runs 16 residues. Specimen: peripheral blood. The gene calls are TRBV5-6 and TRBJ2-3; 8 bases agree with TRBD2. The TCR was taken from a man between 60 and 75 years old who had recovered from COVID-19. DNA of the CDR3: TGTGCCAGCAGCGCGAGACATAGCGGGGTTGGCGATACGCAGTATTTT. Residues: CASSARHSGVGDTQYF. The variable domain in full, completed from reference TRBV5-6 and TRBJ2-3, reads DAGVTQSPTHLIKTRGQQVTLRCSPKSGHDTVSWYQQALGQGPQFIFQYYEEEERQRGNFPDRFSGHQFPNYSSELNVNALLLGDSALYLCASSARHSGVGDTQYFGPGTRLTVL.